Following are 15 T cell receptor beta chains from one sample sequenced in a study of T cells in Graves' hyperthyroidism and ophthalmopathy (dated by TCRdb to the late 2010s). Receptors were amplified or captured by multiplex PCR. Data came from an Illumina HiSeq 2000. TCR beta CDR3 regions were amplified from RNA transcripts. The first round of RT-PCR for the TCR CDR3 was performed with the HTBI primer set and the Qiagen OneStep RT-PCR kit. The public reads were run again by TCRdb, first through fastp at Q25 and then through MiXCR, and only productive beta chains were kept. One record per CDR3 amino acid sequence lists the most common genes and DNA. The table for this sample lists hundreds of thousands of distinct CDR3 sequences; 38% of them were counted only once. Clones ranked in the top ten supply roughly 8.3% of the sample. Sequencing used blood. The receptors here all came from a man between 18 and 29 years old with Graves' hyperthyroidism.

The chain recombines TRBV2 with TRBJ1-6; TRBD1 agrees at 8 bases. This CDR3 is 15 amino acids long. V shed 6 bases, J shed 8 bases, and the junction held 9 bases outside the gene matches. CDR1 and CDR2 (germline): SNHLY, FYNNEI. The chain's CDR3 is CASRSETGDYSPLHF. The CDR3, as DNA: TGTGCCAGCAGATCCGAGACAGGGGACTATTCACCCCTCCACTTT.

The chain joins TRBV7-6 to TRBJ2-7; 11 bases map to TRBD2. Germline V CDR1 and CDR2: SGHVS, FNYEAQ. Trimming removed 5 bases from V and 6 bases from J; junction bases left unmatched: 12. This CDR3 region has 16 residues. In DNA form, the CDR3 reads TGTGCCAGCAGCCACCAACTAGCGGGGGCTCGGGGCGAGCAGTACTTC. Translated: CASSHQLAGARGEQYF.

The chain is built from TRBV19 and TRBJ2-5, with TRBD2 matching over 10 bases. This CDR3 contains 16 residues. Germline trimming cut 3 bases from V and 2 bases from J; bases unmatched to any gene: 6. Per germline, CDR1 LNHDA and CDR2 SQIVND (reference sequence). The CDR3 DNA reads TGTGCCAGTAGTATCAGACTAGCGGGTGGACAAGAGACCCAGTACTTC. Translating it yields CASSIRLAGGQETQYF.

This clonotype showed up just a few times. The V gene is TRBV20-1, the J gene TRBJ1-1; no reliable D call. The length of the CDR3 is 13 residues. V was pared by 3 bases and J by 0 bases, with 8 bases between. CDR1 is DFQATT and CDR2 is SNEGSKA in the germline V gene (reference sequence). The CDR3 spells CSASSTMNTEAFF. CDR3 bases: TGCAGTGCTAGCAGTACAATGAACACTGAAGCTTTCTTT.

This clonotype has more than one count but fewer than ten. The rearrangement links TRBV24-1 to TRBJ2-2; weak D call: TRBD1 (5 bases). Germline assignment: CDR1 KGHDR and CDR2 SFDVKD. V was pared by 4 bases and J by 2 bases, with 16 bases between. The CDR3 has 17 residues. Here the CDR3 DNA reads TGTGCCACCAGTGACAGGGTTTTGGGTGCTAACACCGGGGAGCTGTTTTTT. Protein: CATSDRVLGANTGELFF.

This clonotype appeared a single time. The rearrangement links TRBV29-1 to TRBJ2-7; a possible D gene is TRBD1 (6 bases). Germline assignment: CDR1 SQVTM and CDR2 ANQGSEA. Trimming removed 7 bases at V and 3 bases at J, with 13 bases between. The length of the CDR3 is 12 residues. The CDR3 DNA reads TGCAGCGCAGGGGATGCGGGCTACGAGCAGTACTTC. This encodes CSAGDAGYEQYF.

The chain joins TRBV6-6 to TRBJ2-7, with D possibly being TRBD2 (6 bases). CDR3 length: 13 residues. V shed 2 bases and J shed 3 bases, with 8 bases lying between them. In germline, CDR1 is MNHNY, CDR2 SVGAGI (reference sequence). CDR3 bases: TGTGCCAGCAGTTACCGGAGGGACTACGAGCAGTACTTC. This codes for CASSYRRDYEQYF.

This clonotype came up many times. CDR3 in DNA: TGCAGCGTTGAAAGATCAAAGGGAAGAGAGACCCAGTACTTC. Its translation is CSVERSKGRETQYF. V is TRBV29-1 and J is TRBJ2-5, with unresolved D. V gave up 2 bases and J gave up 4 bases, with 14 bases separating them. The length of the CDR3 is 14 residues. Germline CDR1 SQVTM, CDR2 ANQGSEA.

The chain recombines TRBV4-1 with TRBJ1-1, with D possibly TRBD1 on 5 matching bases. This CDR3 has 15 residues. Germline values: CDR1 MGHRA, CDR2 YSYEKL. Trimming removed 1 base from V and 5 bases from J, with 14 bases in between. Here the CDR3 DNA reads TGCGCCAGCAGCCAAGGTTTGGCATGGGGGACTGAAGCTTTCTTT. Residues: CASSQGLAWGTEAFF.

This clonotype was seen ten or more times. The chain combines TRBV24-1 with TRBJ1-1; D ambiguous. Germline CDR1 and CDR2: KGHDR and SFDVKD. The length of the CDR3 is 9 residues. Here the CDR3 DNA reads TGTGCAATGAACACTGAAGCTTTCTTT. Residues: CAMNTEAFF.

The chain has TRBV7-6 and TRBJ2-7; 7 bases match TRBD2. With 6 bases clipped from V and 7 bases from J, the junction kept 15 bases outside the gene matches. Germline V gene lookup returns CDR1 SGHVS and CDR2 FNYEAQ. The CDR3 is made up of 15 amino acids. The CDR3 coding sequence is TGTGCCAGCAGTCCGGTGGGGGGGTCCTACAGTGAGCAGTACTTC. Its protein is CASSPVGGSYSEQYF.

Only a few counts were recorded for this clonotype. This chain connects TRBV24-1 to TRBJ2-2, with 11 bases that match TRBD2. Germline CDR1 reads KGHDR; CDR2 reads SFDVKD. The V gene end was trimmed by 3 bases and the J gene end by 1 base; junction bases not matched to a gene: 3. The CDR3 has 17 amino acids. The CDR3 nucleotides read TGTGCCACCAGTGATACCCTAGCGGGGGGGAACACCGGGGAGCTGTTTTTT. Amino acids: CATSDTLAGGNTGELFF.

The V and J genes are TRBV20-1 and TRBJ2-7; D ambiguous. This CDR3 has 13 residues. Between the trimmed V and J ends, which lost 6 bases and 0 bases, there was a span of 12 bases. CDR1 is DFQATT, CDR2 SNEGSKA, per germline (reference sequence). The CDR3 loop is CSAGLPSSYEQYF. The CDR3 bases are TGCAGTGCCGGGCTTCCTAGCTCCTACGAGCAGTACTTC.

This clonotype was seen at least ten times. The chain joins TRBV7-9 to TRBJ1-6; no clear D gene. This CDR3 contains 15 residues. V lost 5 bases and J lost 7, with 15 bases in between. The germline gives CDR1 SEHNR, CDR2 FQNEAQ (reference sequence). CDR3 DNA: TGTGCCAGCAGCCCCGGCGGGTTGGGGAATTCACCCCTCCACTTT. This translates into CASSPGGLGNSPLHF.

The chain joins TRBV6-6 to TRBJ2-7; 10 bases line up with TRBD2. CDR3 length equals 15 residues. The germline V gene has CDR1 MNHNY and CDR2 SVGAGI (reference sequence). Trimming at V came to 2 bases and at J to 5 bases, leaving 6 bases not matched to a gene. CDR3 coding DNA: TGTGCCAGCAGTTACCGCCCCGGGACTAGCGACGAGCAGTACTTC. Amino acids: CASSYRPGTSDEQYF.